The rows below give T cell receptor beta chains drawn from one sample of a study of patients and donors after allogeneic stem cell transplantation. TCRdb itself ran the RT-PCR reads through MiXCR, one entry per CDR3 protein. The profile shows roughly 200,000 distinct CDR3 sequences, less than 50% of them singletons. The sequenced sample was blood, either unsorted or a sorted T cell fraction (not recorded which). Source of these receptors: a human donor who was either an allogeneic HSCT recipient or a stem cell or donor lymphocyte infusion donor (not recorded which). It is not recorded whose cells these are; they may come from a transplant donor. The CDR3 runs from the conserved cysteine through the conserved F or W. D genes are given only for firm matches. Only some rows state a clone size, as once, few, many or a class for expanded clones.

few,TRBV7-3,TRBD1,TRBJ1-1,CASSLDRGQAFF,TGTGCCAGCAGCCTTGACAGGGGGCAAGCTTTCTTT
few,TRBV12-3/TRBV12-4,TRBD1,TRBJ1-1,CASSYRQGFTEAFF,TGTGCCAGCAGTTATCGACAGGGGTTCACTGAAGCTTTCTTT
.,TRBV28,TRBD1,TRBJ2-7,CASTRGTGSYEQYF,TGTGCCAGCACTAGGGGGACAGGGTCCTACGAGCAGTACTTC
.,TRBV4-3,.,TRBJ1-6,CASSQDRVPGTLHF,TGCGCCAGCAGCCAAGATCGCGTTCCAGGGACCCTCCACTTT
.,TRBV28,.,TRBJ2-1,CASSSPYNEQFF,TGTGCCAGCTCTAGTCCCTACAATGAGCAGTTCTTC
.,TRBV25-1,TRBD1,TRBJ1-2,CASSRGLGYGYTF,TGTGCCAGCAGCAGGGGGCTGGGCTATGGCTACACCTTC
few,TRBV12-3/TRBV12-4,.,TRBJ2-3,CASSSMSGGDRYF,TGTGCCAGCAGTTCCATGAGTGGTGGGGATCGGTATTTT
.,TRBV7-9,.,TRBJ2-3,CASSPPLGGARDTQYF,TGTGCCAGCAGCCCCCCCTTGGGGGGGGCTCGAGATACGCAGTATTTT
.,TRBV28,.,TRBJ1-1,CASSSRTLRGTEAFF,TGTGCCAGCAGTTCCAGGACGCTACGAGGCACTGAAGCTTTCTTT
few,TRBV9,TRBD1,TRBJ1-1,CASSGGQPFNTEAFF,TGTGCCAGCAGCGGGGGACAGCCGTTCAACACTGAAGCTTTCTTT
many,TRBV10-3,TRBD1,TRBJ2-2,CAIREDRGLEELFF,TGTGCCATCAGGGAGGACAGGGGGCTGGAGGAGCTGTTTTTT
.,TRBV2,.,TRBJ2-2,CASRDQGLQRAGELFF,TGTGCCAGCCGAGACCAGGGGCTCCAACGCGCCGGGGAGCTGTTTTTT
.,TRBV28,.,TRBJ2-7,CASSLGWGTYGYEQYF,TGTGCCAGCAGTTTGGGCTGGGGGACATACGGCTACGAGCAGTACTTC
few,TRBV29-1,.,TRBJ1-2,CSVEWQQINYGYTF,TGCAGCGTTGAATGGCAGCAAATTAACTATGGCTACACCTTC
few,TRBV6-5,.,TRBJ2-7,CASSKDSKTYEQYF,TGTGCCAGCAGTAAGGACAGCAAAACCTACGAGCAGTACTTC
.,TRBV9,.,TRBJ2-2,CASSVGIRQVAGELFF,TGTGCCAGCAGCGTAGGAATCAGGCAGGTTGCCGGGGAGCTGTTTTTT
.,TRBV20-1,TRBD1,TRBJ2-3,CSAKDRGSTDTQYF,TGCAGTGCTAAGGACAGGGGGAGCACAGATACGCAGTATTTT
few,TRBV29-1,.,TRBJ2-7,CSVLLLGDSRSYEQYF,TGCAGCGTTCTGTTGTTGGGCGATTCCCGCTCCTACGAGCAGTACTTC
.,TRBV4-2,.,TRBJ1-1,CASSPLPRTEAFF,TGTGCCAGCAGCCCTCTCCCGCGCACCGAAGCTTTCTTT
.,TRBV6-2/TRBV6-3,.,TRBJ1-5,CASSSGRGSNQPQHF,TGTGCCAGCAGTTCGGGACGGGGTAGCAATCAGCCCCAGCATTTT
few,TRBV6-5,TRBD1,TRBJ1-6,CASRGTGGVTPLHF,TGTGCCAGCAGAGGGACAGGGGGCGTTACACCCCTCCACTTT
.,TRBV3-1,.,TRBJ2-2,CASSQGTAAGELFF,TGTGCCAGCAGCCAAGGAACTGCGGCCGGGGAGCTGTTTTTT
.,TRBV5-1,.,TRBJ2-1,CASSLEALSSYNEQFF,TGCGCCAGCAGCTTGGAAGCTTTGAGCTCCTACAATGAGCAGTTCTTC
.,TRBV4-1,.,TRBJ1-1,CASSPWDSAEAFF,TGCGCCAGCAGCCCCTGGGACTCTGCGGAAGCTTTCTTT
few,TRBV27,.,TRBJ1-2,CASSSTHDYGYTF,TGTGCCAGCAGTTCCACCCACGACTATGGCTACACCTTC
.,TRBV5-8,TRBD1,TRBJ1-1,CASSLNWQGGSAFF,TGTGCCAGCAGCCTGAACTGGCAGGGGGGATCGGCTTTCTTT
.,TRBV7-2,.,TRBJ1-1,CASSRNRGMGTEAFF,TGTGCCAGCAGCCGGAACCGGGGGATGGGGACTGAAGCTTTCTTT
once,TRBV12-3/TRBV12-4,TRBD1,TRBJ1-4,CASSPGTGKSANEKLFF,TGTGCCAGCAGTCCCGGGACAGGGAAGTCGGCTAATGAAAAACTGTTTTTT
.,TRBV7-2,.,TRBJ1-6,CASSLTPGQTNSPLHF,TGTGCCAGCAGCTTGACACCGGGACAAACCAATTCACCCCTCCACTTT